This TCR beta chain was sequenced during a study of T cells in Graves' hyperthyroidism and ophthalmopathy. This clonotype has at least ten counts. What was amplified from RNA transcripts were TCR beta CDR3 regions. TCR CDR3 regions were first amplified by RT-PCR with HTBI primers. MiXCR, applied by TCRdb to the multiplex PCR reads, yields one record per CDR3 protein. Of around 280,000 distinct CDR3 sequences listed, roughly an eighth are singletons. The CDR3 covers 15 residues. Trimming at V came to 5 bases and at J to 8 bases, leaving 9 bases not matched to a gene. The genes are TRBV12-3 or TRBV12-4 and TRBJ1-2, with 12 nucleotides matching TRBD1. This TCR was sampled from a woman aged 35 to 49 with Graves' hyperthyroidism. Sequenced input: blood. CDR3 residues: CASSPTGQGARGYTF. The CDR3 nucleotides read TGTGCCAGCAGTCCCACGGGACAGGGGGCAAGGGGCTACACCTTC.